A selection of T cell receptor beta chains follows, all from one sample in a study of early T cells in non-severe SARS-CoV-2 infection. TCRdb used MiXCR to reprocess the 5' RACE reads, holding one entry per CDR3 protein. There are 30,000 to 35,000 distinct CDR3 sequences in the sample; around 4.6% occur only once, and about 7.9% lies in the top ten. The material sequenced was whole blood. Receptor source: an adult who was a healthcare worker with PCR-confirmed SARS-CoV-2 infection or an uninfected control (not recorded which). Each CDR3 is given with its conserved first and last residue. A D gene is named only where the DNA matches it firmly. Rows may omit the clone size; those that give it use once, few, many or a size class.

V gene	clone size	D gene	J gene	CDR3 protein	CDR3 DNA
TRBV4-2	many	TRBD1	TRBJ2-7	CASSHQGEIAYEQYF	TGTGCCAGCAGCCATCAGGGGGAAATAGCCTACGAGCAGTACTTC
TRBV7-2	many	-	TRBJ2-7	CASSFWSSYEQYF	TGTGCCAGCAGCTTTTGGAGCTCCTACGAGCAGTACTTC
TRBV12-3/TRBV12-4	-	-	TRBJ1-6	CASSLEGFGSYNSPLHF	TGTGCCAGCAGTTTAGAGGGGTTCGGTTCCTATAATTCACCCCTCCACTTT
TRBV6-1	-	-	TRBJ2-5	CASSEHTREYF	TGTGCCAGCAGTGAACACACCCGAGAGTACTTC
TRBV7-8	many	TRBD2	TRBJ2-3	CASSPPPSGGTDTQYF	TGTGCCAGCAGCCCCCCCCCTAGCGGGGGCACAGATACGCAGTATTTT
TRBV24-1	many	-	TRBJ2-1	CATSDLQFPSYNEQFF	TGTGCCACCAGTGATTTACAGTTTCCCTCCTACAATGAGCAGTTCTTC
TRBV28	many	TRBD1	TRBJ2-3	CASSPRGQGTDTQYF	TGTGCCAGCAGTCCGCGGGGACAGGGTACAGATACGCAGTATTTT
TRBV30	few	-	TRBJ1-1	CAWSVLRPNTEAFF	TGTGCCTGGAGTGTCCTCAGGCCGAACACTGAAGCTTTCTTT
TRBV4-1	many	-	TRBJ2-7	CASSQALLYEQYF	TGCGCCAGCAGCCAAGCCCTCCTCTACGAGCAGTACTTC
TRBV6-2/TRBV6-3	many	TRBD1	TRBJ2-7	CASTRTGSYEQYF	TGTGCCAGCACCAGGACAGGTTCCTACGAGCAGTACTTC
TRBV20-1	many	TRBD1	TRBJ1-2	CSARGTGGTNYGYTF	TGCAGTGCTAGGGGGACAGGGGGTACTAACTATGGCTACACCTTC
TRBV7-9	many	-	TRBJ2-2	CASSLTGSTGELFF	TGTGCCAGCAGCCTAACGGGGTCCACCGGGGAGCTGTTTTTT
TRBV4-3	many	-	TRBJ2-3	CASSQDAGTDTQYF	TGCGCCAGCAGCCAAGACGCGGGCACAGATACGCAGTATTTT
TRBV6-5	many	-	TRBJ2-3	CASSAQGGGTDTQYF	TGTGCCAGCAGTGCACAGGGAGGCGGCACAGATACGCAGTATTTT
TRBV5-1	many	TRBD1	TRBJ2-5	CASRGSGQGQETQYF	TGCGCCAGCAGAGGTTCCGGACAGGGCCAAGAGACCCAGTACTTC
TRBV24-1	many	-	TRBJ1-3	CATQDRSGNTIYF	TGTGCCACTCAAGACAGGTCTGGAAACACCATATATTTT
TRBV2	few	TRBD1	TRBJ1-1	CASSKGQGHTEAFF	TGTGCCAGCAGCAAAGGACAGGGGCACACTGAAGCTTTCTTT
TRBV10-3	few	-	TRBJ1-1	CAIGDDRPDARTTEAFF	TGTGCCATCGGCGACGACAGGCCGGACGCCAGAACGACTGAAGCTTTCTTT
TRBV6-5	many	-	TRBJ2-3	CASKRGGRDTQYF	TGTGCCAGCAAGAGGGGAGGTCGAGATACGCAGTATTTT
TRBV10-2	many	TRBD1	TRBJ1-1	CATRDRVPTEAFF	TGCGCCACCAGGGACAGGGTCCCCACTGAAGCTTTCTTT
TRBV24-1	many	-	TRBJ2-1	CATSDTRGQLNEQFF	TGTGCCACCAGTGATACCAGGGGTCAGTTGAATGAGCAGTTCTTC
TRBV20-1	-	-	TRBJ1-4	CSAHQGLYNEKLFF	TGCAGTGCGCACCAGGGACTGTATAATGAAAAACTGTTTTTC